This TCR beta chain emerged from a study of OX40 agonist ivuxolimab in advanced cancers. Germline CDR1 reads SGDLS; CDR2 reads YYNGEE. V dropped 3 bases and J dropped 6 bases, with 15 bases sitting between them. The CDR3 consists of 15 residues. Libraries were prepared by immunoSEQ multiplex PCR; TCRdb keeps only in-frame clonotypes and omits some of them. The sample lists about 70,000 clones; 85% to 90% were seen once. Sample: CD4+ or CD8+ T cells sorted from blood, taken in a trial of the OX40 agonist ivuxolimab. V is TRBV9 and J is TRBJ1-4, with D possibly TRBD1 on 6 matching bases. This clonotype was obtained from an adult with an advanced solid tumor such as melanoma, head and neck, liver or kidney cancer. CDR3 protein: CASSARQASHEKLFF. The CDR3 nucleotides are TGTGCCAGCAGCGCCAGACAGGCCTCCCATGAAAAACTGTTTTTT.